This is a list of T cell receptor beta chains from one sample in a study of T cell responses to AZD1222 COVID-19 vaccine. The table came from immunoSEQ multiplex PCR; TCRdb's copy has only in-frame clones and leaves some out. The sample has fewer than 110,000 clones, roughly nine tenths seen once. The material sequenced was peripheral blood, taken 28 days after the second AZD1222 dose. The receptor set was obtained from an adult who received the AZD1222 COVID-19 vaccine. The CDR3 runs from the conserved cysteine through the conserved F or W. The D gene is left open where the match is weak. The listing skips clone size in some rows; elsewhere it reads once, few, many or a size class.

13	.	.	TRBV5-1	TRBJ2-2	CASKGLNTGELFF	TGCGCCAGCAAAGGACTCAACACCGGGGAGCTGTTTTTT
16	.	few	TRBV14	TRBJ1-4	CASSQEAGVTNEKLFF	TGTGCCAGCAGCCAAGAGGCAGGGGTTACTAATGAAAAACTGTTTTTT
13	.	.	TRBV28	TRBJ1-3	CASKSYSGNTIYF	TGTGCCAGCAAAAGTTACTCTGGAAACACCATATATTTT
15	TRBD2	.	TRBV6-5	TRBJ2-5	CASTLSGGIGETQYF	TGTGCCAGCACTCTCAGCGGGGGGATAGGGGAGACCCAGTACTTC
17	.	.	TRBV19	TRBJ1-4	CASRPDRQGWTNEKLFF	TGTGCCAGTAGGCCCGACCGGCAGGGGTGGACTAATGAAAAACTGTTTTTT
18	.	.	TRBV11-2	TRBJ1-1	CASSLRMSAVGQDTEAFF	TGTGCCAGCAGCTTAAGAATGTCGGCAGTGGGGCAGGACACTGAAGCTTTCTTT
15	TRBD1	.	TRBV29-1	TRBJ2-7	CSVSQGARASYEQYF	TGCAGCGTTTCACAGGGGGCGCGGGCCTCCTACGAGCAGTACTTC
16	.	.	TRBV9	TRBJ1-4	CASSVGIGGTNEKLFF	TGTGCCAGCAGCGTGGGAATCGGGGGAACTAATGAAAAACTGTTTTTT
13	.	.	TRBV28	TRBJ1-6	CAGRQGRSLALHF	TGTGCCGGACGGCAGGGACGGAGTTTGGCCCTCCACTTT
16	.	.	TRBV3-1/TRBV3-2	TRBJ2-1	CASSQEGLAYYNEQFF	TGTGCCAGCAGCCAAGAAGGCCTAGCGTACTACAATGAGCAGTTCTTC
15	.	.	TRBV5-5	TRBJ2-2	CASSWGAPNTGELFF	TGTGCCAGCAGCTGGGGGGCCCCGAACACCGGGGAGCTGTTTTTT
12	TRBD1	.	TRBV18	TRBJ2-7	CASSPSRTGQYF	TGTGCCAGCTCACCCTCACGGACAGGGCAGTACTTC
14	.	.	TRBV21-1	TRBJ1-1	CASSKGEPNTEAFF	TGTGCCAGCAGCAAAGGAGAGCCGAACACTGAAGCTTTCTTT
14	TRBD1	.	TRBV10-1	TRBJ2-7	CASSESGTGDEQYF	TGCGCCAGCAGTGAGTCGGGGACAGGGGACGAGCAGTACTTC
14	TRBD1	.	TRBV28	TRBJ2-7	CASRTGASSYEQYF	TGTGCCAGCAGGACAGGGGCAAGCTCCTACGAGCAGTACTTC
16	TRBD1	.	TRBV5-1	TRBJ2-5	CASSPLGQGVQETQYF	TGCGCCAGCAGCCCCCTTGGACAGGGCGTCCAAGAGACCCAGTACTTC
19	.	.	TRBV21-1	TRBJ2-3	CASSKALSASGGSAVTQYF	TGTGCCAGCAGCAAAGCGCTTTCGGCTAGCGGGGGTAGCGCAGTTACGCAGTATTTT
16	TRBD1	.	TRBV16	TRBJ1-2	CASSHLGRGQGNGYTF	TGTGCCAGCAGCCATCTCGGTCGGGGACAGGGCAACGGCTACACCTTC
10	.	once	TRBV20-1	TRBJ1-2	CSASSYGYTF	TGCAGTGCTAGTTCCTATGGCTACACCTTC
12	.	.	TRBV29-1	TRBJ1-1	CSVDRGYTEAFF	TGCAGCGTTGATCGGGGTTACACTGAAGCTTTCTTT
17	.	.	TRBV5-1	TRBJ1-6	CASSTGTSFGSYSPLHF	TGCGCCAGCAGCACCGGGACTTCGTTTGGGTCCTATTCACCCCTCCACTTT
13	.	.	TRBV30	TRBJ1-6	CAWSGTGRSPLHF	TGTGCCTGGAGTGGTACAGGGAGGTCACCCCTCCACTTT
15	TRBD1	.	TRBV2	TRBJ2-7	CASSYGQGATYEQYF	TGTGCCAGCAGTTACGGACAGGGGGCGACCTACGAGCAGTACTTC
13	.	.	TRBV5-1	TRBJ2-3	CASSLRRADTQYF	TGCGCCAGCAGCTTGAGGAGGGCAGATACGCAGTATTTT
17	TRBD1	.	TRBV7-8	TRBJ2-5	CASRPTGGHRADETQYF	TGTGCCAGCAGGCCTACAGGGGGACACAGGGCGGACGAGACCCAGTACTTC
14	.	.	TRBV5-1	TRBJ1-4	CASSFDRNNEKLFF	TGCGCCAGCAGCTTTGACAGGAATAATGAAAAACTGTTTTTT